Below, 17 T cell receptor beta chains from the same sample are listed, as sequenced in a study of blood T cell repertoires in COVID-19. Libraries were prepared by immunoSEQ multiplex PCR; TCRdb keeps only in-frame clonotypes and omits some of them. Here the sample spans about 120,000 clones, 70% to 90% being singletons. The sample was peripheral blood. The receptor set was obtained from a woman in her seventies who had recovered from COVID-19.

CDR3 DNA: TGTGCCAGCAGTTTCAGGGTAAATGAAAAACTGTTTTTT. It is translated as CASSFRVNEKLFF. The rearrangement uses TRBV27 and TRBJ1-4; TRBD1 might be the D (5 bases). Germline CDR1 reads MNHEY; CDR2 reads SMNVEV (reference sequence). The CDR3 loop spans 13 amino acids. Trimming stripped 3 bases from V and 5 bases from J, with 7 bases between.

This clone was counted a single time. The V and J genes are TRBV28 and TRBJ2-1; 10 bases line up with TRBD1. This CDR3 is built from 16 residues. The J segment lost 6 bases and the V segment lost 8 bases, leaving 13 bases of the junction unmatched. Per the germline V gene, CDR1 is MDHEN and CDR2 is SYDVKM. DNA of the CDR3: TGTGCCAGCTTTTCCTGGGGGACAGGGGCAAGCAATGAGCAGTTCTTC. This gives the protein CASFSWGTGASNEQFF.

The rearrangement links TRBV7-3 to TRBJ2-3; TRBD2 aligns across 10 bases. V lost 1 base to trimming and J lost 5 bases; unmatched junction nucleotides: 12. CDR1 is SGHTA, CDR2 FQGTGA, per germline. This CDR3 is built from 18 residues. The CDR3: CASSLNPRGLAVGDTQYF. The DNA for the CDR3 is TGTGCCAGCAGCTTAAATCCGCGCGGACTAGCGGTGGGAGATACGCAGTATTTT.

This chain uses TRBV6-4 with TRBJ1-1; no firm D call. This CDR3 has 14 amino acids. CDR1 is MRHNA, CDR2 SNTAGT, per germline. Trimming shortened V by 3 bases and J by 0 bases, and 8 bases separated the two germline ends. CDR3 bases: TGTGCCAGCAGTGAACGGGGAATGAACACTGAAGCTTTCTTT. Its protein is CASSERGMNTEAFF.

The chain couples TRBV7-2 to TRBJ1-2, with TRBD1 matching 8 bases. CDR1 is SGHTA, CDR2 FQGNSA, per germline. The V segment lost 5 bases and the J segment 8 bases; nucleotides outside the gene matches: 13. The CDR3 has 15 amino acids. The chain's CDR3 is CASSAPGGTGGGYTF. The CDR3, as DNA: TGTGCCAGCAGCGCCCCAGGGGGCACCGGAGGCGGCTACACCTTC. Full variable domain (missing parts from reference TRBV7-2 and TRBJ1-2): GAGVSQSPSNKVTEKGKDVELRCDPISGHTALYWYRQSLGQGLEFLIYFQGNSAPDKSGLPSDRFSAERTGGSVSTLTIQRTQQEDSAVYLCASSAPGGTGGGYTFGSGTRLTVV.

The chain recombines TRBV27 with TRBJ2-3; TRBD1 matches at 8 bases. The germline CDR1 and CDR2 sequences are MNHEY and SMNVEV (reference sequence). V was clipped by 7 bases and J by 6 bases; unmatched bases: 15. The CDR3 runs to 16 residues. CDR3 amino acids: CASKSADRGQWDTQYF. The CDR3 region has the DNA TGTGCCAGCAAGTCAGCAGACAGGGGACAGTGGGATACGCAGTATTTT.

This chain uses TRBV4-2 with TRBJ1-1; D is ambiguous. The CDR3 has 13 amino acids. Germline CDR1 and CDR2: LGHNA and YNFKEQ. V lost 7 bases, J lost 4 bases, and 13 bases lay in between. CDR3 nucleotide sequence: TGTGCCAGCAACCCCCCGGAGGGCACTGAAGCTTTCTTT. Translated, it gives CASNPPEGTEAFF.

The chain combines TRBV7-2 with TRBJ2-5; D might be TRBD2 (5 bases). Germline V CDR1 and CDR2: SGHTA, FQGNSA. Trimming shortened V by 3 bases and J by 2 bases, and 10 bases separated the two germline ends. The CDR3 is made up of 14 amino acids. The DNA of the CDR3 is TGTGCCAGCAGCTTGGACTGGGGTCAAGAGACCCAGTACTTC. Translating gives CASSLDWGQETQYF.

CDR3 DNA sequence: TGTGCCATCAGTGGAGGGGGCAAACTAGCGGGAGTATACACCGGGGAGCTGTTTTTT. Translation gives CAISGGGKLAGVYTGELFF. The rearrangement uses TRBV10-3 and TRBJ2-2; 11 nucleotides agree with TRBD2. V lost 4 bases to trimming and J lost 3 bases; unmatched junction nucleotides: 13. The V gene's germline CDR1 is ENHRY and CDR2 SYGVKD. This CDR3 comprises 19 residues.

The chain joins TRBV7-2 to TRBJ2-3; 11 nucleotides align to TRBD2. The germline V gene has CDR1 SGHTA and CDR2 FQGNSA. The CDR3 has 16 residues. The trim removed 4 bases at V and 5 bases at J, leaving 8 bases unmatched. The CDR3 protein is CASSSPSGGTGDTQYF. CDR3 DNA sequence: TGTGCCAGCAGCTCCCCTAGCGGGGGGACAGGAGATACGCAGTATTTT.

The rearrangement joins TRBV20-1 to TRBJ2-3; 7 nucleotides align to TRBD2. Trimming took 3 bases from V and 5 from J; bases not matched to a gene: 5. The CDR3 covers 13 residues. The germline gives CDR1 DFQATT, CDR2 SNEGSKA (reference sequence). This CDR3 is CSASQGEGDTQYF. In DNA, the CDR3 is TGCAGTGCTAGTCAAGGGGAGGGAGATACGCAGTATTTT.

For this clone: The sample contains more than one DNA sequence encoding this CDR3. The chain carries TRBV6-6 and TRBJ2-5; D is undetermined. From germline, CDR1 is MNHNY and CDR2 SVGAGI (reference sequence). This CDR3 has 12 amino acids. The V and J ends lost 1 base and 2 bases respectively, with 2 bases between them. CDR3 residues: CASSYLQETQYF. For the CDR3, the DNA is TGTGCCAGCAGTTACTTACAAGAGACCCAGTACTTC.

The CDR3 reads CASSYGGADYNEQFF. The CDR3 nucleotides read TGTGCCAGCAGTTACGGGGGGGCCGACTACAATGAGCAGTTCTTC. V and J are TRBV6-2 or TRBV6-3 and TRBJ2-1; maybe TRBD2 (7 bases). The CDR3 is 15 amino acids. Trimming took 2 bases from V and 3 from J, leaving 11 bases between them. Germline V CDR1 and CDR2: MNHEY, SVGEGT.

The chain links TRBV27 to TRBJ1-2, with 9 bases aligning to TRBD1. This CDR3 has 15 residues. After removal of 4 bases from V and 2 bases from J, the junction contained 5 bases not matched to a gene. Germline V gene sequence: CDR1 MNHEY, CDR2 SMNVEV (reference sequence). CDR3 sequence (DNA): TGTGCCAGCAGTTACCACAGGGGGCAGAACTATGGCTACACCTTC. Protein sequence: CASSYHRGQNYGYTF.

The V and J genes are TRBV9 and TRBJ1-2, with a possible D match to TRBD1 (5 bases). This CDR3 region has 14 residues. The germline gives CDR1 SGDLS, CDR2 YYNGEE. V lost 2 bases, J lost 7 bases, and 15 bases lay in between. CDR3 sequence reads: CASSVGGLGSGYTF. Written as DNA, the CDR3 is TGTGCCAGCAGCGTCGGGGGTTTGGGTAGTGGCTACACCTTC.

This chain links TRBV6-5 with TRBJ2-7; possibly TRBD2 for D (6 bases). The CDR3 totals 15 residues. Germline loops: CDR1 MNHEY, CDR2 SVGAGI. V was pared by 0 bases and J by 2 bases, with 11 bases between. CDR3 sequence reads: CASSYSSGFTYEQYF. CDR3 nucleotides: TGTGCCAGCAGTTACTCGAGCGGGTTCACCTACGAGCAGTACTTC.

In nucleotides, the CDR3 is TGTGCCAGCTCACCTAATGCAGGGGATGGCTACACCTTC. As protein: CASSPNAGDGYTF. The chain carries TRBV18 and TRBJ1-2, with TRBD1 as a possible D gene (6 bases). In germline, CDR1 is KGHSH, CDR2 LQKENI. The CDR3 is made up of 13 amino acids. Trimming took 3 bases from V and 6 from J, leaving 11 bases between them.